This T cell receptor (beta chain) was sequenced for a study of blood T cell repertoires in COVID-19. Study overall: T cells, B-cell-depleted T cells, or PBMCs provided the cDNA or gDNA that served as material.

The CDR3 covers 15 residues. Germline-derived CDR1 and CDR2 are SGHRS and YFSETQ. V was clipped by 6 bases and J by 6 bases; unmatched bases: 12. The repertoire was sequenced with immunoSEQ multiplex PCR; TCRdb's copy has only in-frame clones and lacks some. The sample has more than 85,000 clones; under 80% are singletons. V gene TRBV5-1 combines with J gene TRBJ2-1; TRBD1 agrees at 7 bases. Sequencing was carried out using peripheral blood. This receptor was identified in a woman between 65 and 79 years old with acute or convalescent COVID-19. CDR3 in amino acids: CASTLGQQPGNEQFF. The CDR3, as DNA: TGCGCCAGCACCCTGGGACAGCAACCGGGCAATGAGCAGTTCTTC. The whole variable domain, filled in from reference TRBV5-1 and TRBJ2-1, reads KAGVTQTPRYLIKTRGQQVTLSCSPISGHRSVSWYQQTPGQGLQFLFEYFSETQRNKGNFPGRFSGRQFSNSRSEMNVSTLELGDSALYLCASTLGQQPGNEQFFGPGTRLTVL.